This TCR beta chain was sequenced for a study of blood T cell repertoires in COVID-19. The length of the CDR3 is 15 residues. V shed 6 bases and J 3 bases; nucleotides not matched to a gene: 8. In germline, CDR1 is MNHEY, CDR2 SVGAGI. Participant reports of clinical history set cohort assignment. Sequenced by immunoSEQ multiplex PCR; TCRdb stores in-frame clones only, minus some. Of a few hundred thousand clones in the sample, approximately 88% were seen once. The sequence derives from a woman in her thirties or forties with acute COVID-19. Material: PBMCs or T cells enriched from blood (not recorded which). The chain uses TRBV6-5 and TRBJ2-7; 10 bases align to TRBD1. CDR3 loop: CASSRTGGLFYEQYV. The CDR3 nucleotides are TGTGCCAGCAGCAGGACAGGGGGACTCTTCTACGAGCAGTACGTC.